This entry features one TCR beta chain sequence. This record comes from a study of blood T cell repertoires in COVID-19. Participants spanned ages roughly 18 to 95 years and resided in about two dozen US areas. Germline V gene data show CDR1 as MGHRA and CDR2 as YSYEKL. CDR3 size: 14 residues. V was pared by 3 bases and J by 7 bases, with 7 bases of the junction left unmatched. Original processing notes: Reference gene primer amplification gave nucleated cell count estimates. Assay used: immunoSEQ multiplex PCR; TCRdb lists only in-frame clones, some missing. That table is the source of V, J and clone size, and D and trimming were worked out from the DNA. This sample has approximately 250,000 clones, with around 89% found just once.

The receptor comes from a woman aged 25-40 years with acute COVID-19. The specimen was PBMCs or T cells enriched from blood (not recorded which). This chain links TRBV4-1 with TRBJ1-1, with 8 positions matching TRBD1. CDR3 residues: CASSQMGQVLEAFF. CDR3 in DNA: TGCGCCAGCAGCCAGATGGGACAGGTCCTTGAAGCTTTCTTT.